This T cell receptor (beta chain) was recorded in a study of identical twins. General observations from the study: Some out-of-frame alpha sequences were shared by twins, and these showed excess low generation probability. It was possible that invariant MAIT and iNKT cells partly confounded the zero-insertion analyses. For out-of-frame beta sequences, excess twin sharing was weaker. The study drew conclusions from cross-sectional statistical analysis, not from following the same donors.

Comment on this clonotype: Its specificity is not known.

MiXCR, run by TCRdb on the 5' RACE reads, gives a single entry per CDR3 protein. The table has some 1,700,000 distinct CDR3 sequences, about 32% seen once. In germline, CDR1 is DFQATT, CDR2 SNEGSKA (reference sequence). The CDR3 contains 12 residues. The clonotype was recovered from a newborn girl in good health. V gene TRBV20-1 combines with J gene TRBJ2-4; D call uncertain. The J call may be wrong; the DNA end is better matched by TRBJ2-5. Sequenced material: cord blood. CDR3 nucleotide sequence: TGCAGTTCCCGGGCCTGGCAAGAGACCCAGTACTTC. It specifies CSSRAWQETQYF.